This T cell receptor (beta chain) was identified during a study of blood T cell repertoires in COVID-19. About the research overall: COVID-19 samples from acute and convalescent phases originated in the United States, Italy and Spain. PBMCs, B-cell-depleted T cells, or T cells provided the cDNA or gDNA that made up the material.

Authors' analysis steps: Quantification of nucleated cells was approximated via reference gene primer amplification. Clones were sequenced by immunoSEQ multiplex PCR, and TCRdb holds only the in-frame ones, with some missing. That table is the source of V, J and clone size, and D and trimming were worked out from the DNA. This sample yields 34,000 or so clones, of which 75% to 90% are seen a single time; 11% to 15% belongs to the top ten. Source material: peripheral blood. This receptor was identified in a man aged 55 to 70 with active COVID-19.

CDR3 coding DNA: TGTGCCAGCAGTTTATGGACAGGGGGCAATGAGCAGTTCTTC. Its translation is CASSLWTGGNEQFF. The chain employs TRBV27 and TRBJ2-1; 10 bases fit TRBD1. Germline V CDR1 and CDR2: MNHEY, SMNVEV (reference sequence). Trimming removed 1 base from V and 6 bases from J; junction bases left unmatched: 0. This CDR3 comprises 14 residues.